This T cell receptor (beta chain) was identified in a study of T cell responses to AZD1222 COVID-19 vaccine. The CDR3 extends over 16 amino acids. Germline V lookup: CDR1 MGHDK, CDR2 SYGVNS. Trimming left V 6 bases short and J 0 bases short, with 16 bases between. Study-level points and caveats: Two AZD1222 administrations were followed by greater Spike-specific TCR breadth and depth.

Points on this clone: Its antigen remains unknown.

TCRdb's copy holds only in-frame clones and misses some; the assay was immunoSEQ multiplex PCR. The table lists some 150,000 clones, 92% of them singletons. The source is an adult who received the AZD1222 COVID-19 vaccine. Sample: peripheral blood, taken 28 days after the second AZD1222 dose. The chain combines TRBV25-1 with TRBJ2-3; D perhaps matches TRBD2 (5 bases). The CDR3 sequence: CASSKTARASTDTQYF. The CDR3 bases are TGTGCCAGCAGCAAAACGGCGCGGGCCAGCACAGATACGCAGTATTTT.